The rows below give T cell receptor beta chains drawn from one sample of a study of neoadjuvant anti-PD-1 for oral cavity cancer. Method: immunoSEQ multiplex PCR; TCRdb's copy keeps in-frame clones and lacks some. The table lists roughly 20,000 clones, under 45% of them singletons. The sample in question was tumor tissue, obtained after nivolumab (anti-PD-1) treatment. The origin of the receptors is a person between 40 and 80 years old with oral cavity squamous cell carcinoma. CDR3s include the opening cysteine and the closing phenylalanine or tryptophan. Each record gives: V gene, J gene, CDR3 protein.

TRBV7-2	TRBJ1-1	CASSLERAGGTEAFF
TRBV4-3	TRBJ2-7	CASSQDFTSYEQYF
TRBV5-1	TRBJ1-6	CASSLAGGRSPLHF
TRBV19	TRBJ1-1	CASSMAHTEAFF
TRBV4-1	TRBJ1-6	CASSGRTVQPGSPLHF
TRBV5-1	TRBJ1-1	CASSLDGTGEAFF
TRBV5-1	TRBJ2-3	CASSLGRGNWQVTDTQYF
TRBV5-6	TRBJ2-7	CASSLRQGSPKQYF
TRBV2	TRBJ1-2	CASSETGLYGYTF
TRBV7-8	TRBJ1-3	CASSLTPGYGNTIYF
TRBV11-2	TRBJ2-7	CASSFSGPLGTYEQYF
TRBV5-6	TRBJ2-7	CASSSQLLPYEQYF
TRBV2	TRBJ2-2	CASQGGVGTGELFF
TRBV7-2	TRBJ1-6	CASSLEFRWSPLHF
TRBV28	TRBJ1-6	CASTPPRGPLHF
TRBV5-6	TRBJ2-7	CASSARDRAYEQYF
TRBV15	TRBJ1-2	CATSREGTFYGYTF
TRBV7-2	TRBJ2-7	CASSLGDRGLPEQYF
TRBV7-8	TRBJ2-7	CASSQTGVLGHEQYF
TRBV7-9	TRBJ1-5	CASSLEGGQPQHF
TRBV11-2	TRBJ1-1	CASSLAGGLNTEAFF
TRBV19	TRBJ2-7	CASSINSGTGGTYEQYF
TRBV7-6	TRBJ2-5	CASSRNQETQYF
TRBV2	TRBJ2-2	CASRMTGLTGELFF
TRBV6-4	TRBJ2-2	CASSMEQGSGELFF
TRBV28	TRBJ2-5	CASSLPGGQETQYF
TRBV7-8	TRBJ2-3	CASSLGPARMNTDTQYF
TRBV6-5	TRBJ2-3	CASSSTTGSDTQYF
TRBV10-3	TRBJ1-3	CAISESRDGNTIYF
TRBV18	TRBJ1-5	CASSPQGTGPQHF
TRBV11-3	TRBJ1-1	CASSSRAGSQNTEAFF
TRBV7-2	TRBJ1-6	CASSKEGLSPLHF
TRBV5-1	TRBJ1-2	CASSLGFDRHGYTF
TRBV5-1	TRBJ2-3	CASSLDGSDTQYF
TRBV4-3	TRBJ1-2	CASSQDVQGWGGYTF
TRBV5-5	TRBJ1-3	CASNSGTFSGNTIYF
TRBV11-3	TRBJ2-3	CASSPRGSGTQYF
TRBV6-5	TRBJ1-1	CASSYSDLTPQAFF
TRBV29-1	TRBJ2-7	CSCDRAGSEQYF
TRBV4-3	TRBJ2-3	CASSQDRGLAGGTDTQYF
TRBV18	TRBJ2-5	CASSRTGQQETQYF
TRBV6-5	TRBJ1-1	CASSYSRGSTEAFF
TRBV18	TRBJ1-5	CASSPSRGQGRDQPQHF
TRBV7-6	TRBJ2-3	CASSTSTRDTQYF
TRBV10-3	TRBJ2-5	CAISESGDRGVVVETQYF
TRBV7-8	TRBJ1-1	CASSLSTLGEAFF
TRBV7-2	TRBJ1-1	CASSTFLNTEAFF
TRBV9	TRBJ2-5	CASSVAPTEKETQYF
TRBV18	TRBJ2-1	CASSPGVLNEQFF
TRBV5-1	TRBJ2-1	CASSPGLAGGPSSYNEQFF
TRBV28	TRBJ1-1	CASSFRTRNTEAFF
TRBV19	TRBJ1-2	CASSSGQEAGGYTF
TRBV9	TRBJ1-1	CASSVEGGLNTEAFF
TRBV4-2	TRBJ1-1	CASSQVVTWAEAFF
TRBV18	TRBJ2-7	CASSPVVWKAYEQYF
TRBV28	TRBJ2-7	CASSLFGTGKTYEQYF